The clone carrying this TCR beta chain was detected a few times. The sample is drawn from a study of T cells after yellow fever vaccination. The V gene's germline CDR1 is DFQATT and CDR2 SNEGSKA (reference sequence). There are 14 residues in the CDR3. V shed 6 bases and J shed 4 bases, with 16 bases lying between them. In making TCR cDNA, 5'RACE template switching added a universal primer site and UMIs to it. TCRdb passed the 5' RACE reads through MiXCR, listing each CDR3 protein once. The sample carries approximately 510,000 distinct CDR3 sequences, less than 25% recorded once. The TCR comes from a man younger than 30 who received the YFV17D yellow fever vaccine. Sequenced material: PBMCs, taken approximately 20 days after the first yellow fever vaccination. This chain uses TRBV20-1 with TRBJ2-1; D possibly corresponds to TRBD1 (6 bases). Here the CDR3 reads CSARLDRRYNEQFF. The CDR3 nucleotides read TGCAGTGCCCGCCTTGACAGGCGGTACAATGAGCAGTTCTTC.